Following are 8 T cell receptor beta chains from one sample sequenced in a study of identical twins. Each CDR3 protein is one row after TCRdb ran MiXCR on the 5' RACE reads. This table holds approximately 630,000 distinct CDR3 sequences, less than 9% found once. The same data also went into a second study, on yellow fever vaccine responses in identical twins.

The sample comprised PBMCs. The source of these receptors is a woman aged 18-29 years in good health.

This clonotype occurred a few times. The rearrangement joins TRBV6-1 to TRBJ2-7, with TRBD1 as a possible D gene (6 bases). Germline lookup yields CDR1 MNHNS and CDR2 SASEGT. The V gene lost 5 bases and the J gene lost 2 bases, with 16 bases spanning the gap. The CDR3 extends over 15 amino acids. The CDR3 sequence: CASSPDSTNPYEQYF. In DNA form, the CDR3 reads TGTGCCAGCAGTCCGGACAGCACCAACCCCTACGAGCAGTACTTC.

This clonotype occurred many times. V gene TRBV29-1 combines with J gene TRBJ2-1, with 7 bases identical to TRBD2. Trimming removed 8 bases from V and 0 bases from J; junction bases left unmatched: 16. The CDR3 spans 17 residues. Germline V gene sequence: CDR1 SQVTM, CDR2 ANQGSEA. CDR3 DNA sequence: TGCAGCCTCCGCGGAGGGCCGACGGGGGGCTCCTACAATGAGCAGTTCTTC. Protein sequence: CSLRGGPTGGSYNEQFF.

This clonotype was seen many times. As DNA, the CDR3 is TGTGCCAGCAGCTTGGAAGACAGGGGATTCCAAGAGACCCAGTACTTC. It codes for CASSLEDRGFQETQYF. The V gene is TRBV7-9, the J gene TRBJ2-5; 8 positions match TRBD1. The germline gives CDR1 SEHNR, CDR2 FQNEAQ (reference sequence). The CDR3 extends over 16 amino acids. With V trimmed by 3 bases and J by 1 base, 7 bases remained unmatched. The full variable domain, its missing parts supplied by reference TRBV7-9 and TRBJ2-5, is DTGVSQNPRHKITKRGQNVTFRCDPISEHNRLYWYRQTLGQGPEFLTYFQNEAQLEKSRLLSDRFSAERPKGSFSTLEIQRTEQGDSAMYLCASSLEDRGFQETQYFGPGTRLLVL.

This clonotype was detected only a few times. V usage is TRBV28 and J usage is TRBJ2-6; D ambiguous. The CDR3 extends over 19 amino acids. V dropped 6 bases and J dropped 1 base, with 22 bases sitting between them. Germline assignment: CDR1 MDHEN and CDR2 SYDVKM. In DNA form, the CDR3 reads TGTGCCAGCAGCCAACCCCCCAAATCGAGCCTATCTGGGGCCAACGTCCTGACTTTC. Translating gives CASSQPPKSSLSGANVLTF.

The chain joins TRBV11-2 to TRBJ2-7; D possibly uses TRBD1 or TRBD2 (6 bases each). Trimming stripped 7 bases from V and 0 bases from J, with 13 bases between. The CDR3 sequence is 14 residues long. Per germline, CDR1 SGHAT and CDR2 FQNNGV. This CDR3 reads CASNMGGSSYEQYF. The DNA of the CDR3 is TGTGCCAGCAATATGGGGGGCAGCTCCTACGAGCAGTACTTC.

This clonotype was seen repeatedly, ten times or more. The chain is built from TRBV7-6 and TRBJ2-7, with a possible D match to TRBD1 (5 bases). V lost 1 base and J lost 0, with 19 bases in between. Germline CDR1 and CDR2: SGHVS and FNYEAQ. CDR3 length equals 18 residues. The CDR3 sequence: CASSLVISDTKVSYEQYF. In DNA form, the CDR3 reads TGTGCCAGCAGCTTAGTAATTTCGGACACAAAGGTCTCCTACGAGCAGTACTTC.

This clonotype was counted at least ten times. CDR3 sequence reads: CATSREVDVNEQFF. CDR3 DNA: TGTGCCACCAGCAGAGAGGTGGATGTCAATGAGCAGTTCTTC. V gene TRBV15 combines with J gene TRBJ2-1, with D hard to call. Germline CDR1 and CDR2: LNHNV and YYDKDF (reference sequence). The CDR3 contains 14 residues. Trimming took off 0 bases at V and 6 bases at J, with 9 bases between the two ends.

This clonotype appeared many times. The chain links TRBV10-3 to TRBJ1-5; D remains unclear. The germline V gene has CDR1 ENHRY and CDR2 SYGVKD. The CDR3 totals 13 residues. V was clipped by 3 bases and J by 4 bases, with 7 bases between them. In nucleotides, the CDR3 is TGTGCCATCAGTGAAGCGTTTAATCAGCCCCAGCATTTT. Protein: CAISEAFNQPQHF.